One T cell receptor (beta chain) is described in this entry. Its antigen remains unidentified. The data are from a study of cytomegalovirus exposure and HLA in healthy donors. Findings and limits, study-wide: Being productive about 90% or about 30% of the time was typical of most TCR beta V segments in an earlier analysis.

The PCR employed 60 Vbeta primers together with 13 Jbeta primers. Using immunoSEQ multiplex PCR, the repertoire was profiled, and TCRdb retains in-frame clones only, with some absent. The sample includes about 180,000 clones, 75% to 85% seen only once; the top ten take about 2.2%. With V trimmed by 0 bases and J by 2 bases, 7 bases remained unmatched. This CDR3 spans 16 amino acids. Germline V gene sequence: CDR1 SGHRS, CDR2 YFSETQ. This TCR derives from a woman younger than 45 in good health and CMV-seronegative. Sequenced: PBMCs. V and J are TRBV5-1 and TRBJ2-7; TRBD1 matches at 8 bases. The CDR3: CASSLGSTGDPYEQYF. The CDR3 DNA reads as TGCGCCAGCAGCTTGGGCTCGACAGGGGATCCCTACGAGCAGTACTTC.